The next 22 T cell receptor beta chains were all read from a single sample in a study of cytomegalovirus exposure and HLA in healthy donors. Amplification used 60 Vbeta primers and 13 Jbeta primers. Method: immunoSEQ multiplex PCR; TCRdb's copy keeps in-frame clones and lacks some. The sample records about 150,000 clones, around three quarters being singletons. The sequencing input was PBMCs. The source is a male donor in good health and CMV-seronegative.

In this sample, this clone turned up a few times. This chain links TRBV11-2 with TRBJ1-4, with 9 positions matching TRBD1. Germline V lookup: CDR1 SGHAT, CDR2 FQNNGV. V dropped 5 bases and J dropped 3; count of bases not matched to a gene: 1. The CDR3 length is 14 residues. The CDR3, as DNA: TGTGCCAGCAGCCGGACAGGGGCTAATGAAAAACTGTTTTTT. The encoded protein is CASSRTGANEKLFF. Supplemented by reference TRBV11-2 and TRBJ1-4, the full variable domain reads EAGVAQSPRYKIIEKRQSVAFWCNPISGHATLYWYQQILGQGPKLLIQFQNNGVVDDSQLPKDRFSAERLKGVDSTLKIQPAKLEDSAVYLCASSRTGANEKLFFGSGTQLSVL.

The chain couples TRBV6-6 to TRBJ2-1, with a possible D match to TRBD2 (6 bases). The CDR3 totals 13 residues. The V and J ends lost 6 bases and 12 bases respectively, with 18 bases between them. Germline loops: CDR1 MNHNY, CDR2 SVGAGI (reference sequence). The CDR3 bases are TGTGCCAGCAGCTACCCCGAGGGAGCGGGGCAGTTCTTC. This codes for CASSYPEGAGQFF.

The chain carries TRBV2 and TRBJ1-6; possible D gene TRBD1, 6 bases. CDR1 is SNHLY and CDR2 is FYNNEI in the germline V gene. This CDR3 has 13 amino acids. The V end was cut by 9 bases, the J end by 9 bases, with 15 bases between. The DNA of the CDR3 is TGTGCCAGTAACAGGGAGTTGGGTTCACCCCTCCACTTT. Residues: CASNRELGSPLHF. Using reference TRBV2 and TRBJ1-6 for the parts outside the CDR3, the full variable domain is EPEVTQTPSHQVTQMGQEVILRCVPISNHLYFYWYRQILGQKVEFLVSFYNNEISEKSEIFDDQFSVERPDGSNFTLKIRSTKLEDSAMYFCASNRELGSPLHFGNGTRLTVT.

This clone has a handful of counts. The chain joins TRBV4-3 to TRBJ1-4; possibly TRBD1 for D (5 bases). Looked up from germline, CDR1 is LGHNA and CDR2 is YSLEER. V was shortened by 1 base and J by 8 bases, with 11 bases between the two germline ends. The CDR3 has 14 residues. As DNA, the CDR3 is TGCGCCAGCAGCCAAGCCAGGGCGGGAGAAAAACTGTTTTTT. As protein: CASSQARAGEKLFF.

The genes are TRBV9 and TRBJ2-2, with TRBD2 matching over 12 bases. In germline, CDR1 is SGDLS, CDR2 YYNGEE. This CDR3 comprises 16 residues. With 2 bases clipped from V and 5 bases from J, the junction kept 4 bases outside the gene matches. CDR3 protein: CASSVSGTSGTGELFF. The CDR3 coding sequence is TGTGCCAGCAGCGTCTCCGGGACTAGCGGGACCGGGGAGCTGTTTTTT. The whole variable domain, remainder taken from reference TRBV9 and TRBJ2-2, is DSGVTQTPKHLITATGQRVTLRCSPRSGDLSVYWYQQSLDQGLQFLIQYYNGEERAKGNILERFSAQQFPDLHSELNLSSLELGDSALYFCASSVSGTSGTGELFFGEGSRLTVL.

V is TRBV29-1 and J is TRBJ2-1; TRBD1 is a possible D gene (7 bases). Trimming took 3 bases from V and 8 from J, leaving 17 bases between them. This CDR3 is built from 14 residues. Per the germline V gene, CDR1 is SQVTM and CDR2 is ANQGSEA. CDR3 region: CSVEGTGQADEQFF. CDR3 DNA: TGCAGCGTTGAGGGGACTGGACAGGCGGATGAGCAGTTCTTC.

This clone was found a few times. The CDR3 DNA follows: TGTGCCAGCAGCATTTACAGGGGGGGGAACACTGAAGCTTTCTTT. Its protein is CASSIYRGGNTEAFF. The chain couples TRBV7-2 to TRBJ1-1; 8 bases agree with TRBD1. The ends lost 5 bases at V and 1 base at J; junction bases unmatched: 6. CDR3 length equals 15 residues. Germline CDR1 and CDR2: SGHTA and FQGNSA.

This chain connects TRBV19 to TRBJ2-2, with 9 bases identical to TRBD2. With 6 bases clipped from V and 5 bases from J, the junction kept 1 base outside the gene matches. Germline CDR1 is LNHDA and CDR2 is SQIVND (reference sequence). This CDR3 spans 13 amino acids. The CDR3 sequence: CASRSGRTGELFF. CDR3 sequence (DNA): TGTGCCAGTAGAAGCGGGAGGACCGGGGAGCTGTTTTTT.

The chain couples TRBV2 to TRBJ2-2; D unresolved. The CDR3 loop spans 16 amino acids. Trimming left V 5 bases short and J 0 bases short, with 13 bases between. CDR1 and CDR2 from the germline V gene are SNHLY and FYNNEI. DNA of the CDR3: TGTGCCAGCAGTCTACCCAGCGCCGCGAACACCGGGGAGCTGTTTTTT. Translation gives CASSLPSAANTGELFF.

This chain joins TRBV11-2 and TRBJ1-1; TRBD1 matches 8 bases. The germline CDR1 and CDR2 sequences are SGHAT and FQNNGV. V lost 4 bases and J lost 4; bases outside the gene matches: 5. This CDR3 spans 14 amino acids. The DNA of the CDR3 is TGTGCCAGCAGCTACCGGACAGGGAGCACTGAAGCTTTCTTT. This translates into CASSYRTGSTEAFF.

This clone was seen more than once but under ten times. This chain connects TRBV28 to TRBJ1-3; tentative D call: TRBD1 (6 bases). The CDR3 length is 16 residues. The V and J ends lost 7 bases and 4 bases respectively, with 20 bases between them. CDR1 and CDR2 from the germline V gene are MDHEN and SYDVKM. The CDR3 DNA sequence: TGTGCCAGCAAAGCACAGGGTCCACTATCCGGAAACACCATATATTTT. Its translation is CASKAQGPLSGNTIYF. The full variable domain, in which reference TRBV28 and TRBJ1-3 provide the parts outside the CDR3, is DVKVTQSSRYLVKRTGEKVFLECVQDMDHENMFWYRQDPGLGLRLIYFSYDVKMKEKGDIPEGYSVSREKKERFSLILESASTNQTSMYLCASKAQGPLSGNTIYFGEGSWLTVV.

V is TRBV5-4 and J is TRBJ1-2; no reliable D call. Trimming took 4 bases from V and 7 from J, leaving 17 bases between them. CDR3 size: 14 residues. Germline CDR1 reads SGHNT; CDR2 reads YYREEE (reference sequence). CDR3 coding DNA: TGTGCCAGCAGCCCCGGAGGTGATCTCTTTGGCTACACCTTC. Translating gives CASSPGGDLFGYTF.

This sequence joins TRBV7-9 and TRBJ2-1, with 7 bases aligning to TRBD2. This CDR3 is 16 amino acids long. V trimming: 5 bases; J trimming: 5 bases; junction bases outside the gene matches: 12. Germline loops: CDR1 SEHNR, CDR2 FQNEAQ (reference sequence). The CDR3 coding sequence is TGTGCCAGCAGCGCATCGAGGGACTACGGCAACAATGAGCAGTTCTTC. Amino acid sequence: CASSASRDYGNNEQFF.

The gene calls are TRBV4-3 and TRBJ2-7; 7 nucleotides match TRBD2. The CDR3 has 16 amino acids. The junction had 7 bases not matched to a gene; V was cut back by 0 bases and J by 2 bases. CDR1 is LGHNA, CDR2 YSLEER, per germline. The CDR3 DNA reads as TGCGCCAGCAGCCAAGATAGGGCTAGCGGAGCCTACGAGCAGTACTTC. This translates into CASSQDRASGAYEQYF.

This clone has more than one count but fewer than ten. The chain has TRBV30 and TRBJ2-7; 8 positions match TRBD2. The germline gives CDR1 GTSNPN, CDR2 SVGIG (reference sequence). This CDR3 has 13 amino acids. Losses at the gene ends were 2 bases for V and 2 bases for J; bases not matched to a gene: 2. CDR3 in DNA: TGTGCCTGGAGTCGGGGGGGGGCCTACGAGCAGTACTTC. Protein product: CAWSRGGAYEQYF.

This clone was detected only once. The chain links TRBV7-9 to TRBJ2-7, with 11 positions matching TRBD1. Per the germline V gene, CDR1 is SEHNR and CDR2 is FQNEAQ (reference sequence). CDR3 size: 15 residues. J lost 8 bases, V lost 2 bases, and 8 bases had no gene match. The CDR3 nucleotides read TGTGCCAGCAGCTTATTTGGGACAGGGGGGCTTCAGCAGTACTTC. Encoded protein: CASSLFGTGGLQQYF.

The chain joins TRBV19 to TRBJ1-2; possible D gene TRBD1, 5 bases. V dropped 4 bases and J dropped 5 bases, with 11 bases sitting between them. The CDR3 covers 13 residues. Germline lookup yields CDR1 LNHDA and CDR2 SQIVND (reference sequence). CDR3 protein: CASSRQILYGYTF. For the CDR3, the DNA is TGTGCCAGTAGTAGACAGATTCTATATGGCTACACCTTC.

The chain links TRBV29-1 to TRBJ2-2, with 7 bases lining up with TRBD1. The CDR3 spans 13 residues. The trim removed 5 bases at V and 7 bases at J, leaving 7 bases unmatched. Germline CDR1 is SQVTM and CDR2 is ANQGSEA. CDR3 region: CSVLKGAVGELFF. The CDR3 nucleotides are TGCAGCGTTTTGAAGGGGGCTGTCGGGGAGCTGTTTTTT.

V and J are TRBV28 and TRBJ2-1; D perhaps matches TRBD2 (6 bases). CDR3 length: 15 amino acids. The germline CDR1 and CDR2 sequences are MDHEN and SYDVKM. The V end was cut by 6 bases, the J end by 3 bases, with 15 bases between. In nucleotides, the CDR3 is TGTGCCAGCAGCGAACCACGGGACTTCTACAATGAGCAGTTCTTC. Encoded protein: CASSEPRDFYNEQFF.

The V gene is TRBV18, the J gene TRBJ2-7, with 8 bases lining up with TRBD2. Per germline, CDR1 KGHSH and CDR2 LQKENI. J gave up 4 bases and V 2 bases, and 7 bases lay outside the gene matches. The CDR3 covers 15 residues. The CDR3 sequence is CASSPEAGVSYEQYF. DNA of the CDR3: TGTGCCAGCTCACCAGAAGCGGGAGTATCTTACGAGCAGTACTTC.

This chain uses TRBV11-1 with TRBJ1-1, with D possibly TRBD1 on 5 matching bases. Germline CDR1 reads SGHAT; CDR2 reads FQDESV (reference sequence). The CDR3 extends over 14 amino acids. V gave up 1 base and J gave up 5 bases, with 11 bases separating them. Here the CDR3 reads CASSLGNRQTEAFF. CDR3 bases: TGTGCCAGCAGCTTAGGAAATAGACAGACTGAAGCTTTCTTT.

V gene TRBV7-2 combines with J gene TRBJ2-7, with 7 bases identical to TRBD1. V was pared by 5 bases and J by 4 bases, with 5 bases of the junction left unmatched. CDR1 and CDR2 (germline): SGHTA, FQGNSA. The CDR3 extends over 13 amino acids. The CDR3 region is CASSVGDSYEQYF. CDR3 nucleotide sequence: TGTGCCAGCAGCGTAGGGGACAGTTACGAGCAGTACTTC.